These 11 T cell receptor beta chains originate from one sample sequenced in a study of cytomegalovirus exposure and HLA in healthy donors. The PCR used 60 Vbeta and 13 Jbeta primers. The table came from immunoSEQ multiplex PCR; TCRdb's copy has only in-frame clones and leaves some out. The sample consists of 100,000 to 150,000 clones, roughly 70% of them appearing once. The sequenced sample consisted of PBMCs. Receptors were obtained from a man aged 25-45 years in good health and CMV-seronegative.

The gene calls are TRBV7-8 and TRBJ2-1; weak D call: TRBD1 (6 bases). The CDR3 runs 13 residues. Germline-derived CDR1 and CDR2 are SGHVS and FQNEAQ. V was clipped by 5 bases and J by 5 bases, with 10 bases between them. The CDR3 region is CASSINRDNEQFF. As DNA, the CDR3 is TGTGCCAGCAGCATCAACAGGGACAATGAGCAGTTCTTC. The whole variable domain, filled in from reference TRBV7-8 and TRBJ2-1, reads GAGVSQSPRYKVAKRGQDVALRCDPISGHVSLFWYQQALGQGPEFLTYFQNEAQLDKSGLPSDRFFAERPEGSVSTLKIQRTQQEDSAVYLCASSINRDNEQFFGPGTRLTVL.

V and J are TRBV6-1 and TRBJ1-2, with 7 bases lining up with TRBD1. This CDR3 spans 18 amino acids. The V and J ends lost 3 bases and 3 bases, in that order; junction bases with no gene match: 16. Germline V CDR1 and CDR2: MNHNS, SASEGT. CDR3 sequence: CASSDLRQGNQVDYGYTF. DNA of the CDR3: TGTGCCAGCAGTGATCTTCGACAGGGAAATCAAGTTGACTATGGCTACACCTTC.

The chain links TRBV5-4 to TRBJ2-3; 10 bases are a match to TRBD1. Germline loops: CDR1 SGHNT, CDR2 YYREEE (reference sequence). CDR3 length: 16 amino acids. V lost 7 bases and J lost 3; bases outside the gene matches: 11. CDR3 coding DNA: TGTGCCAGCGACTTTGGGGGGACAGGGGCGACAGATACGCAGTATTTT. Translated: CASDFGGTGATDTQYF. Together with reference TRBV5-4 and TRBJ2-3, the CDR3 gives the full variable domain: ETGVTQSPTHLIKTRGQQVTLRCSSQSGHNTVSWYQQALGQGPQFIFQYYREEENGRGNFPPRFSGLQFPNYSSELNVNALELDDSALYLCASDFGGTGATDTQYFGPGTRLTVL.

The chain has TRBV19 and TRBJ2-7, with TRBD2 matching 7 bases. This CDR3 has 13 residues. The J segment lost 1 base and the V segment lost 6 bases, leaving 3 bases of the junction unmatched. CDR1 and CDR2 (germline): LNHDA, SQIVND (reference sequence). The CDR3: CASSRGGSYEQYF. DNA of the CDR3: TGTGCCAGTAGCCGCGGGGGTTCCTACGAGCAGTACTTC.

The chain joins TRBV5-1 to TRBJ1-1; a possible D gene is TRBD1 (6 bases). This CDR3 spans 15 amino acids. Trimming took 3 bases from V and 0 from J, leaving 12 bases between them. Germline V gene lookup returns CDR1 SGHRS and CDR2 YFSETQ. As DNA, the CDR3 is TGCGCCAGCAGCTGGGGGCGGGGGATGAACACTGAAGCTTTCTTT. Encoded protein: CASSWGRGMNTEAFF.

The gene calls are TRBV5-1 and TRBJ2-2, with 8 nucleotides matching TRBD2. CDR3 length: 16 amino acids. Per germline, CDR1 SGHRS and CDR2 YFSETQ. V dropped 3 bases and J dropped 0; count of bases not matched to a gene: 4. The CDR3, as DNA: TGCGCCAGCAGCTCGCCGACTAGCGCGAACACCGGGGAGCTGTTTTTT. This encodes CASSSPTSANTGELFF.

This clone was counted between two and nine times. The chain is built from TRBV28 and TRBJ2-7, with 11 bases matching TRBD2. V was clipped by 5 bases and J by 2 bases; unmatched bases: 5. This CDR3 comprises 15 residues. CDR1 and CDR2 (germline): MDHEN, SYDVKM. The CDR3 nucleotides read TGTGCCAGCAGTCCTGCTAGCGGGGGGCCCTACGAGCAGTACTTC. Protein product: CASSPASGGPYEQYF.

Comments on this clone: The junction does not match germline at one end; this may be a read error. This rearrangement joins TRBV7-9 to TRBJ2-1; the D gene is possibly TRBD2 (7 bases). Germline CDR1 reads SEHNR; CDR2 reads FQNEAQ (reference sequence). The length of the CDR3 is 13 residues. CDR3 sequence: CSSSLGGGTEQFF. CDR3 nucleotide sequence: TGTTCCAGCAGCTTAGGGGGGGGGACTGAGCAGTTCTTC.

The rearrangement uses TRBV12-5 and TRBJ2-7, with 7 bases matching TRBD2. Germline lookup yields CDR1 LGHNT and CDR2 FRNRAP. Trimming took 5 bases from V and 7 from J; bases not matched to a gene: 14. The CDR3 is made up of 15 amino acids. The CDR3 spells CASGNLGLGLYEQYF. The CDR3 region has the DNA TGTGCTAGTGGTAATCTAGGACTAGGCCTATATGAGCAGTACTTC.

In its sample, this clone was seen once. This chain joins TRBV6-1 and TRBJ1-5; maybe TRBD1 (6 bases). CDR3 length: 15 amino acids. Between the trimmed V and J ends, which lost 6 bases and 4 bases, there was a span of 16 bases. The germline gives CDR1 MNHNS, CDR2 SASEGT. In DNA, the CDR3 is TGTGCCAGCAGCCTGACAGGTATCATAAATCAGCCCCAGCATTTT. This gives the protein CASSLTGIINQPQHF.

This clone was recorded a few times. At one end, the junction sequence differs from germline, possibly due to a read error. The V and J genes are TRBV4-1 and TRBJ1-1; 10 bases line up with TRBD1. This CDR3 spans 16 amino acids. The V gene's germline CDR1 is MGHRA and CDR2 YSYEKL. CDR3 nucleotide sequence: TGTGCCAGCAGCCAAGAGGGGACAGGGGTGGGCACTGAAGCTTTCTTT. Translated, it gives CASSQEGTGVGTEAFF.